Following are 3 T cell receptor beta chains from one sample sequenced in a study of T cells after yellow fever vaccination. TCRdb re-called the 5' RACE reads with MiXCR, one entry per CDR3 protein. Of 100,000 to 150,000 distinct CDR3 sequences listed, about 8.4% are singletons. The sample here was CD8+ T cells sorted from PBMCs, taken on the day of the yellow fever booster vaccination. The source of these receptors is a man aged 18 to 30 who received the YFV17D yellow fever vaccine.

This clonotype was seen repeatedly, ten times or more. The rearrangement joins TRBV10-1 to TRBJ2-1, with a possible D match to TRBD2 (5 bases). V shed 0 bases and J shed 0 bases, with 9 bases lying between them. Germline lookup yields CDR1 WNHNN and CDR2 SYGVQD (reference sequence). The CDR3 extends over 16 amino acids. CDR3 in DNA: TGCGCCAGCAGTGAGTCGCCCGGAGGCTCCTACAATGAGCAGTTCTTC. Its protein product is CASSESPGGSYNEQFF.

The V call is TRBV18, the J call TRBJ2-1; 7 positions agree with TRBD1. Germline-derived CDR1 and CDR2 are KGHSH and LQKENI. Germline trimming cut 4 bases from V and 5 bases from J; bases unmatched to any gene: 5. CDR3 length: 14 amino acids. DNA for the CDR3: TGTGCCAGCTCACTCGAGGGACAGCACAATGAGCAGTTCTTC. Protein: CASSLEGQHNEQFF.

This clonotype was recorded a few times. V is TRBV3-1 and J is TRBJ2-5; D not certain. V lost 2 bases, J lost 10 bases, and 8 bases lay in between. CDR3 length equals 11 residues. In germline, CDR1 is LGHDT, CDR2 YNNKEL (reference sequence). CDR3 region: CASSQFSNQYF. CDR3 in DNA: TGTGCCAGCAGCCAATTTTCCAACCAGTACTTC.